This T cell receptor beta chain was recovered during a study of siplizumab effects on memory and regulatory T cells (dated by TCRdb to between 2017 and 2020). For the wider study: Paired mixed lymphocyte reactions were run with siplizumab at approximately 0.91 ug/mL and without drug, across about 8 responder-stimulator pairs. The effect of the anti-CD2 antibody siplizumab on alloreactive T-cell subsets was examined in allogeneic mixed lymphocyte reactions constructed from human PBMCs. Results the study describes overall, beyond this receptor: Because sequences at frequencies below about 10^-5 were poorly captured, only a minor fraction of alloreactive clones could be mapped back to unstimulated subsets. Among mappable alloreactive CD4+ clones, the Treg-derived fraction averaged approximately 66% with siplizumab versus roughly 29% in control reactions. The cumulative frequency of alloreactive sequences traceable to unstimulated CD4+ memory T cells was significantly reduced by siplizumab. The suppressive function of proliferating Tregs from siplizumab cultures was not functionally confirmed. A naive or memory phenotype could not be assigned to roughly 80-95% of proliferating CD4+ or CD8+ clones. Unstimulated naive T cells appeared more diverse than memory T cells, and naive cells seemed to contribute substantially to the alloresponse.

The method was the immunoSEQ multiplex PCR assay. Some 9.9 x 10^4 TCR templates per sample were assayed by the deep sequencing platform. Genomic DNA extracted from sorted T cells was used for TCRbeta CDR3 sequencing. The authors' analysis ran thus. The R programming language was used for clonal analysis of TCRbeta CDR3 data. Unstimulated samples were compared with post-reaction CFSE-low samples to define alloreactive CD4+ and CD8+ clones. By matching sequences to the repertoires of sorted unstimulated Treg and non-Treg cells, each alloreactive CD4+ clone was assigned a regulatory or non-regulatory origin. Sourced from immuneACCESS, this table was stored by TCRdb with only in-frame sequences that have V and J called. A share of the clones is absent; for the studies checked, an unresolved V gene accounts for under half, and the remainder has no known explanation. V and J calls and clone size are as listed in that table; D and trimming were resolved from the DNA. The sample contains fewer than 11,000 clones, 40% to 55% of them found a single time. Approximately 23% of the sample is in the top ten clones.

This clone has just a few counts. Its antigen is unknown. No base qualities exist here, and no much larger clone lies one base off it. Mixed lymphocyte reaction cells were cocultured at 37°C for 5 to 7 days. Responder PBMCs were labelled with CFSE and stimulator PBMCs were labelled with Violet Dye, after which the responder and stimulator PBMCs were mixed at a 1:1 ratio. TCRbeta CDR3 sequencing was performed on sorted unstimulated T cells and on proliferating T cells recovered from mixed lymphocyte reactions. Fresh whole blood from roughly 10 HLA-typed healthy donors was used to isolate PBMCs. Proliferating CFSE-low responder T cells were FACS-sorted after the mixed lymphocyte reaction for TCR sequencing. This TCR was recovered from a human donor in good health; the cells came from an allogeneic mixed lymphocyte reaction. The source material was CFSE-low (dividing) CD4+ T cells sorted from an allogeneic mixed lymphocyte reaction.

For the CDR3, the sequence is CARSFIMGVNTEAFF. The nucleotides are TGTGCCAGAAGCTTTATCATGGGGGTGAACACTGAAGCTTTCTTT. Recombination joined TRBV5-3 with TRBJ1-1; perhaps TRBD1 is the D gene, with 5 bases matching. TRBV5-3 is labeled an ORF, and its function is uncertain. The CDR3 sequence holds 15 residues, the cysteine and phenylalanine included. This entry keeps only the CDR3 DNA: 45 bases, framed from base 1. The V end loses 2 bases and the J end loses 0 bases, and a stretch of 11 bases separates them.